This paragraph covers one T cell receptor beta chain sequence. The entry originates in a study of blood T cell repertoires in COVID-19. About the study: The United States, Italy and Spain supplied acute and convalescent COVID-19 samples. The cDNA or gDNA used as material had been derived from T cells, B-cell-depleted T cells, or PBMCs.

Germline CDR1 and CDR2: LGHNA and YNFKEQ. This CDR3 spans 17 amino acids. J lost 2 bases, V lost 0 bases, and 1 base had no gene match. Original methodology: Amplification of reference gene primers was used by the study to estimate nucleated cell counts. Produced via immunoSEQ multiplex PCR; TCRdb's table is partial and in-frame only. V and J calls plus clone size are reproduced from that table; the DNA served to infer D and trimming. The sample shows about 200,000 clones, about nine tenths of them seen only once. This sequence originates from a man in his 60s who had recovered from COVID-19. The chain carries TRBV4-2 and TRBJ2-6; 10 bases fit TRBD1. Sequenced sample: peripheral blood. This chain's CDR3 is CASSQETGGAGANVLTF. In nucleotides, the CDR3 is TGTGCCAGCAGCCAAGAGACAGGGGGCGCTGGGGCCAACGTCCTGACTTTC.